The clone carrying this TCR beta chain occurred a few times. No antigen is known for it. The sample comes from a study of beta chain features in type 1 diabetes. Study-wide results and limits: Shorter TCRB CDR3s, moderately but significantly so, were found in Type 1 diabetes patients in all four CD4+ subsets.

The study reverse transcribed the entire isolated RNA, so it sequenced expressed TCRB transcripts. Only in-frame clones appear in the TCRdb table, and some are missing; sequencing was by immunoSEQ multiplex PCR. The sample yields about 650,000 clones, approximately 13% seen once. Germline V lookup: CDR1 SGHRS, CDR2 YFSETQ. This CDR3 is 15 amino acids long. V was pared by 4 bases and J by 8 bases, with 10 bases of the junction left unmatched. Sequences were obtained from naive CD4+ T cells from blood. The TCR originated in a man aged 25 to 40 with type 1 diabetes. The chain recombines TRBV5-1 with TRBJ2-1, with TRBD2 identical over 9 bases. The CDR3 bases are TGCGCCAGCAGCGCCACTTCGACTAGCGGCTATGAGCAGTTCTTC. It translates to CASSATSTSGYEQFF.